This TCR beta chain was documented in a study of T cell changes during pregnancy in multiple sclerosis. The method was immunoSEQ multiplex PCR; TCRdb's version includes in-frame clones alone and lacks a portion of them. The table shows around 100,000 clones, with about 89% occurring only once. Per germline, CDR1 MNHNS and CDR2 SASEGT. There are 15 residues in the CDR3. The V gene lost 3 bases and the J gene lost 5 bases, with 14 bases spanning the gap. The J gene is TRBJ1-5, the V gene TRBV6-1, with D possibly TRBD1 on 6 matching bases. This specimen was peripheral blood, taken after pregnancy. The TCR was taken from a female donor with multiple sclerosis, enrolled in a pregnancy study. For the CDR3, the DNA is TGTGCCAGCAGTGATTACAGGGCCTCAGATCAGCCCCAGCATTTT. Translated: CASSDYRASDQPQHF.